Detailed here is one TCR beta chain. The data belong to a study of T cell changes during pregnancy in multiple sclerosis. TCRdb keeps only in-frame clones here, not all; method: immunoSEQ multiplex PCR. The sample lists roughly 48,000 clones, roughly 94% occurring once. The starting material was CD8+ T cells from peripheral blood mononuclear cells, obtained in the first trimester of pregnancy. This clonotype was sampled from a female donor with multiple sclerosis, enrolled in a pregnancy study.

The CDR3 spells CASSDAGGGTDTQYF. CDR3 nucleotide sequence: TGTGCCAGCAGTGACGCGGGAGGGGGCACAGATACGCAGTATTTT. This sequence joins TRBV6-4 and TRBJ2-3, with TRBD2 matching 9 bases. CDR1 is MRHNA and CDR2 is SNTAGT in the germline V gene. Trimming took 2 bases from V and 1 from J; bases not matched to a gene: 1. The CDR3 has 15 residues.